This entry lists 14 T cell receptor beta chains sequenced from one sample in a study of blood T cell repertoires in COVID-19. Only in-frame clones appear in the TCRdb table, and some are missing; sequencing was by immunoSEQ multiplex PCR. The sample has 120,000 to 150,000 clones, roughly 88% seen once; the top ten hold about 7.2%. The sequencing input was peripheral blood. The source of these receptors is a woman aged 50 to 60 in a cohort sampled during active or convalescent COVID-19.

V gene TRBV24-1 combines with J gene TRBJ2-5; 12 positions agree with TRBD1. Germline lookup yields CDR1 KGHDR and CDR2 SFDVKD. The CDR3 totals 13 residues. J lost 5 bases, V lost 9 bases, and 3 bases had no gene match. The CDR3 is CATGTGGRETQYF. CDR3 sequence (DNA): TGTGCCACCGGGACAGGGGGCCGGGAGACCCAGTACTTC.

The gene calls are TRBV6-2 or TRBV6-3 and TRBJ2-1; D is perhaps TRBD1 (6 bases). In germline, CDR1 is MNHEY, CDR2 SVGEGT. CDR3 length: 13 residues. Trimming removed 4 bases at V and 4 bases at J, with 8 bases between. The CDR3, as DNA: TGTGCCAGCAGTTCACAGGGTTACAATGAGCAGTTCTTC. This gives the protein CASSSQGYNEQFF.

This chain joins TRBV30 and TRBJ1-1; D not resolved. Germline CDR1 reads GTSNPN; CDR2 reads SVGIG (reference sequence). The CDR3 has 12 amino acids. The germline V and J ends were trimmed by 4 bases and 0 bases, with 6 bases remaining between them. CDR3 sequence: CAWKRLNTEAFF. DNA of the CDR3: TGTGCCTGGAAGCGGTTGAACACTGAAGCTTTCTTT. The variable domain in full, with the rest retrieved from reference TRBV30 and TRBJ1-1, is SQTIHQWPATLVQPVGSPLSLECTVEGTSNPNLYWYRQAAGRGLQLLFYSVGIGQISSEVPQNLSASRPQDRQFILSSKKLLLSDSGFYLCAWKRLNTEAFFGQGTRLTVV.

This chain connects TRBV5-1 to TRBJ1-4; TRBD1 is a possible D gene (6 bases). Deletions cut 0 bases from V and 4 bases from J, with 13 bases between. The CDR3 consists of 16 residues. Germline CDR1 and CDR2: SGHRS and YFSETQ. CDR3 sequence (DNA): TGCGCCAGCAGCTTGGGGTTCGAGGGGGTTAATGAAAAACTGTTTTTT. Translated, it gives CASSLGFEGVNEKLFF.

The CDR3 is CASSLVWSLGTDTQYF. CDR3 nucleotide sequence: TGTGCCAGCAGCTTAGTTTGGAGTCTAGGCACAGATACGCAGTATTTT. This chain joins TRBV7-9 and TRBJ2-3; D is unclear. The CDR3 spans 16 residues. The germline gives CDR1 SEHNR, CDR2 FQNEAQ (reference sequence). The V and J ends lost 1 base and 1 base respectively, with 12 bases between them. The whole variable domain, filled in from reference TRBV7-9 and TRBJ2-3, reads DTGVSQNPRHKITKRGQNVTFRCDPISEHNRLYWYRQTLGQGPEFLTYFQNEAQLEKSRLLSDRFSAERPKGSFSTLEIQRTEQGDSAMYLCASSLVWSLGTDTQYFGPGTRLTVL.

V is TRBV5-1 and J is TRBJ2-7; the D gene is possibly TRBD1 (6 bases). Germline V gives CDR1 SGHRS, CDR2 YFSETQ. This CDR3 contains 15 residues. Trimming removed 4 bases from V and 3 bases from J, with 17 bases in between. DNA for the CDR3: TGCGCCAGCAGCCCCCTCGGGACAACCCACTACGAGCAGTACTTC. Translated: CASSPLGTTHYEQYF.

This chain joins TRBV15 and TRBJ1-6, with 11 bases matching TRBD1. The CDR3 length is 15 residues. The trim removed 4 bases at V and 7 bases at J, leaving 3 bases unmatched. Germline lookup yields CDR1 LNHNV and CDR2 YYDKDF (reference sequence). CDR3 coding DNA: TGTGCCACCAGCAAAGGGACAGGGGGGAATTCACCCCTCCACTTT. It codes for CATSKGTGGNSPLHF.

The V call is TRBV2, the J call TRBJ1-4; D remains unclear. Trimming pared 6 bases from V and 5 bases from J, leaving 13 bases between. Per the germline V gene, CDR1 is SNHLY and CDR2 is FYNNEI. The CDR3 contains 14 residues. CDR3 loop: CASSHLERNEKLFF. The DNA for the CDR3 is TGTGCCAGCAGCCACCTTGAACGGAATGAAAAACTGTTTTTT.

This chain joins TRBV5-5 and TRBJ2-3; D gene unclear. The CDR3 consists of 13 residues. Germline loops: CDR1 SGHKS, CDR2 YYEKEE (reference sequence). V lost 0 bases, J lost 6 bases, and 8 bases lay in between. The CDR3, as DNA: TGTGCCAGCAGCTTGGAGTGGCGGGATACGCAGTATTTT. Translation gives CASSLEWRDTQYF.

This chain joins TRBV7-9 and TRBJ1-4, with no clear D. V lost 5 bases and J 4 bases, leaving 14 bases between the germline ends. CDR3 length equals 15 residues. The germline V gene encodes CDR1 SEHNR and CDR2 FQNEAQ (reference sequence). The chain's CDR3 is CASSPNTGVNEKLFF. Written as DNA, the CDR3 is TGTGCCAGCAGCCCAAATACCGGAGTTAATGAAAAACTGTTTTTT.

The genes are TRBV24-1 and TRBJ2-3, with no clear D. The germline gives CDR1 KGHDR, CDR2 SFDVKD. This CDR3 comprises 13 residues. V was clipped by 6 bases and J by 2 bases, with 8 bases between them. CDR3 in amino acids: CATSNRNTDTQYF. CDR3 nucleotides: TGTGCCACCAGTAACAGAAACACAGATACGCAGTATTTT.

The rearrangement links TRBV19 to TRBJ1-4; 10 nucleotides match TRBD1. CDR3 length equals 15 residues. With 7 bases clipped from V and 9 bases from J, the junction kept 11 bases outside the gene matches. Germline CDR1 reads LNHDA; CDR2 reads SQIVND (reference sequence). This CDR3 reads CASTFRDRGMKKLFF. The CDR3 region has the DNA TGTGCCAGTACATTTAGGGACAGGGGTATGAAAAAACTGTTTTTT.

This chain uses TRBV12-5 with TRBJ1-2, with 9 bases matching TRBD1. The CDR3 loop spans 17 amino acids. From germline, CDR1 is LGHNT and CDR2 FRNRAP. Trimming cost V 0 bases and J 10 bases; bases outside gene matches: 15. The CDR3 nucleotides are TGTGCTAGTGGTTTGGTATTCCAGGGTTGGGGACAGGGCACCTACACCTTC. This encodes CASGLVFQGWGQGTYTF.

The chain has TRBV6-4 and TRBJ1-5; D remains unclear. From germline, CDR1 is MRHNA and CDR2 SNTAGT. Trimming removed 2 bases from V and 9 bases from J, with 17 bases in between. CDR3 size: 15 residues. CDR3 amino acids: CASSDVQSFERPQHF. Here the CDR3 DNA reads TGTGCCAGCAGTGACGTACAGAGTTTCGAACGGCCCCAGCATTTT.